These T cell receptor beta chains were read from a single sample in a study of vaccination and CD4 T cells after COVID-19. TCRdb re-derived calls from the PCR reads in MiXCR, one entry per CDR3 protein. The table includes approximately 12,000 distinct CDR3 sequences, 64% detected once. No cognate antigen is known for these TCRs. Sequenced material: CD4+ T cells from blood, cultured in vitro. These receptors originate from a human donor who had recovered from COVID-19. CDR3s include the opening cysteine and the closing phenylalanine or tryptophan. D genes are given only for firm matches. The size field is filled for only some rows; it gives once, few, many or a size class.

D,V,J,size,CDR3,DNA
.,TRBV5-1,TRBJ1-1,.,CASSPTVRNTEAFF,TGCGCCAGCAGCCCCACCGTGCGGAACACTGAAGCTTTCTTT
.,TRBV28,TRBJ1-2,few,CASSSTGYRGYTF,TGTGCCAGCAGCTCCACAGGGTATCGCGGCTACACCTTC
.,TRBV7-8,TRBJ1-2,.,CASSFSDSYGYTF,TGTGCCAGCAGCTTCTCGGACAGCTATGGCTACACCTTC
TRBD1,TRBV20-1,TRBJ1-1,.,CSAADRAEAFF,TGCAGTGCTGCAGACAGGGCCGAAGCTTTCTTT
.,TRBV7-9,TRBJ2-5,.,CASRAGTTETQYF,TGCGCCAGCAGAGCTGGGACCACGGAGACCCAGTACTTC
TRBD2,TRBV7-2,TRBJ2-7,.,CASSSTSGISYEQYF,TGTGCCAGCAGCTCCACTAGCGGGATCTCCTACGAGCAGTACTTC
TRBD1,TRBV20-1,TRBJ2-2,.,CSARGTGGTGELFF,TGCAGTGCTAGAGGGACAGGGGGAACCGGGGAGCTGTTTTTT
.,TRBV28,TRBJ1-5,.,CASGFYSNQPQHF,TGTGCCAGCGGATTCTATAGCAATCAGCCCCAGCATTTT
.,TRBV6-1,TRBJ1-1,.,CASSRGSPEYTEAFF,TGTGCCAGCTCGAGGGGGTCCCCGGAGTACACTGAAGCTTTCTTT
.,TRBV12-3/TRBV12-4,TRBJ1-2,once,CASSLNAGYGYTF,TGTGCCAGCAGTTTAAACGCAGGCTATGGCTACACCTTC
.,TRBV28,TRBJ2-7,few,CASSGTPTYEQYF,TGTGCCAGCAGCGGGACGCCGACCTACGAGCAGTACTTC
.,TRBV29-1,TRBJ2-2,.,CSVSGPATRTGELFF,TGCAGCGTTTCGGGACCCGCAACGAGGACCGGGGAGCTGTTTTTT
.,TRBV7-2,TRBJ1-5,few,CASSKGYGSNQPQHF,TGTGCCAGCAGCAAGGGGTATGGGAGCAATCAGCCCCAGCATTTT
.,TRBV10-3,TRBJ1-1,.,CAISESLGTEAFF,TGTGCCATCAGTGAGTCGCTCGGCACTGAAGCTTTCTTT
TRBD1,TRBV7-8,TRBJ2-7,few,CASSQPGQGSHEQYF,TGTGCCAGCAGCCAACCGGGACAGGGGAGCCACGAGCAGTACTTC
.,TRBV27,TRBJ1-2,.,CASSRDGVYGYTF,TGTGCCAGCAGTCGGGACGGCGTCTATGGCTACACCTTC
.,TRBV2,TRBJ1-5,.,CASSEITNQPQHF,TGTGCCAGCAGTGAAATCACCAATCAGCCCCAGCATTTT
.,TRBV7-9,TRBJ2-7,.,CASSFGPLYHEQYF,TGTGCCAGCAGCTTCGGACCCCTTTACCACGAGCAGTACTTC
.,TRBV19,TRBJ1-2,.,CASNSNYGYTF,TGTGCCAGCAACAGCAACTATGGCTACACCTTC
TRBD1,TRBV4-1,TRBJ1-1,.,CASSQDRRTGDTEAFF,TGCGCCAGCAGCCAAGATAGGAGGACAGGGGACACTGAAGCTTTCTTT
TRBD1,TRBV27,TRBJ1-2,.,CASSRTGGGYTF,TGTGCCAGCAGTCGGACAGGTGGGGGCTACACCTTC
TRBD2,TRBV20-1,TRBJ2-3,.,CSAASLAGRTDTQYF,TGCAGTGCTGCTAGTCTAGCGGGAAGGACAGATACGCAGTATTTT
TRBD2,TRBV20-1,TRBJ2-7,.,CSASKGLQDEQYF,TGCAGTGCTAGCAAGGGACTACAGGACGAGCAGTACTTC
.,TRBV20-1,TRBJ2-3,.,CSARPPPDTQYF,TGCAGTGCTAGACCCCCCCCAGATACGCAGTATTTT
TRBD2,TRBV28,TRBJ2-7,.,CASSSAGAAVREQYF,TGTGCCAGCAGTTCAGCGGGAGCGGCAGTTAGGGAGCAGTACTTC
.,TRBV19,TRBJ1-5,.,CASSIESYNQPQHF,TGTGCCAGTAGTATTGAAAGCTACAATCAGCCCCAGCATTTT
.,TRBV6-2/TRBV6-3,TRBJ1-5,few,CATTTDLISNQPQHF,TGTGCCACCACGACGGATTTAATAAGCAATCAGCCCCAGCATTTT
.,TRBV5-1,TRBJ2-2,.,CASSFTGPVTGELFF,TGCGCCAGCAGCTTCACAGGACCGGTCACCGGGGAGCTGTTTTTT
.,TRBV10-3,TRBJ2-6,once,CAISSTGSSGANVLTF,TGTGCCATCAGTTCGACAGGCTCGTCTGGGGCCAACGTCCTGACTTTC
TRBD1,TRBV27,TRBJ1-1,.,CASSSNRGTEAFF,TGTGCCAGCAGTTCAAACAGGGGCACTGAAGCTTTCTTT
.,TRBV6-1,TRBJ1-5,.,CASSATRNQPQHF,TGTGCCAGCAGTGCGACTCGCAATCAGCCCCAGCATTTT
.,TRBV4-1,TRBJ2-2,few,CASSQATSQDGGELFF,TGCGCCAGCAGCCAAGCCACTAGCCAGGACGGCGGGGAGCTGTTTTTT
TRBD2,TRBV5-1,TRBJ2-5,once,CASSPLAGVRQETQYF,TGCGCCAGCAGCCCACTAGCGGGGGTACGTCAAGAGACCCAGTACTTC
.,TRBV7-8,TRBJ2-7,.,CASSLDRQGEQYF,TGTGCCAGCAGCTTAGATCGGCAGGGAGAGCAGTACTTC
TRBD2,TRBV7-2,TRBJ2-3,.,CASSFLAGGTDTQYF,TGTGCCAGCAGCTTTCTAGCGGGTGGCACAGATACGCAGTATTTT
.,TRBV19,TRBJ1-5,.,CASSVVSNQPQHF,TGTGCCAGTAGTGTGGTTAGCAATCAGCCCCAGCATTTT
TRBD1,TRBV20-1,TRBJ1-5,.,CSAREGTGGLGQPQHF,TGCAGTGCTAGAGAGGGGACAGGGGGCCTCGGTCAGCCCCAGCATTTT
.,TRBV7-9,TRBJ1-2,.,CASSHLRGDGGYTF,TGTGCCAGCAGCCATCTGAGGGGTGACGGTGGCTACACCTTC
TRBD2,TRBV30,TRBJ2-1,.,CAWGPRLAGDNEQFF,TGTGCCTGGGGTCCTCGCCTAGCGGGGGACAATGAGCAGTTCTTC
.,TRBV7-9,TRBJ2-4,large,CASSLEGWIQYF,TGTGCCAGCAGCTTGGAGGGGTGGATTCAGTACTTC
.,TRBV6-1,TRBJ1-5,.,CASTTSSGASYQPQHF,TGTGCCAGCACCACATCCTCGGGGGCTAGTTATCAGCCCCAGCATTTT
.,TRBV7-2,TRBJ2-7,.,CASSLRPPGTGDEQYF,TGTGCCAGCAGCTTACGGCCCCCCGGTACGGGGGACGAGCAGTACTTC
TRBD1,TRBV6-5,TRBJ1-1,few,CASSFGTGSGLREAFF,TGTGCCAGCAGTTTCGGGACAGGCTCCGGACTTAGGGAAGCTTTCTTT
TRBD2,TRBV7-6,TRBJ2-3,.,CASSLGTRRGTDTQYF,TGTGCCAGCAGCTTGGGGACTAGGCGCGGCACAGATACGCAGTATTTT